Presented here are 31 T cell receptor beta chains from one specimen sequenced in a study of T cells in Graves' hyperthyroidism and ophthalmopathy. What was amplified from RNA transcripts were TCR beta CDR3 regions. HTBI primers were employed in a first-round RT-PCR of the TCR CDR3. Using its own MiXCR run on the multiplex PCR reads, TCRdb lists one record per CDR3 protein. The sample has more than 150,000 distinct CDR3 sequences, around 15% seen once. Sequencing used blood. Receptors originate from a woman between 45 and 60 years old with Graves' hyperthyroidism.

Points on this clonotype: A much larger clone lies a single base off, so this may be a read error. This rearrangement joins TRBV25-1 to TRBJ2-3; 10 bases are shared with TRBD2. This CDR3 comprises 17 residues. Germline-derived CDR1 and CDR2 are MGHDK and SYGVNS. This chain's CDR3 is CVSSELLAGIYTDTQYF. DNA for the CDR3: TGTGTCAGCAGTGAATTACTAGCGGGGATCTACACAGATACGCAGTATTTT.

V is TRBV11-2 and J is TRBJ2-4; D remains unclear. The germline V and J ends were trimmed by 2 bases and 3 bases, with 11 bases remaining between them. Germline V gene data show CDR1 as SGHAT and CDR2 as FQNNGV. The CDR3 sequence is 15 residues long. The DNA of the CDR3 is TGTGCCAGCAGCTTACCTTTTCGAAACAAAAACATTCAGTACTTC. Translated, it gives CASSLPFRNKNIQYF.

In regard to this clonotype: This may come from a read error, since a much larger clone is one base off. The CDR3 carries no conserved terminal phenylalanine or tryptophan, so it likely arises from a read error. The chain combines TRBV9 with TRBJ2-3; TRBD2 might be the D (7 bases). Per germline, CDR1 SGDLS and CDR2 YYNGEE. V was pared by 0 bases and J by 0 bases, with 14 bases between. The CDR3 runs 17 residues. The DNA of the CDR3 is TGTGCCAGCAGCGTAGAAGGGGGGGGTTTTAGCACAGATACGCAGTATTAT. Its translation is CASSVEGGGFSTDTQYY.

As to this clonotype: A much larger clone sits a single nucleotide away, making a read error possible. V and J are TRBV7-2 and TRBJ1-5; D might be TRBD1 (6 bases). The CDR3 runs to 13 residues. Germline values: CDR1 SGHTA, CDR2 FQGNSA. The CDR3 protein is CASRGQNNQLQHF. CDR3 coding DNA: TGTGCCAGCAGAGGACAGAACAATCAGCTCCAGCATTTT.

This clonotype was seen repeatedly, ten times or more. The chain recombines TRBV29-1 with TRBJ2-7, with 7 bases aligning to TRBD2. The CDR3 length is 13 residues. The germline V gene has CDR1 SQVTM and CDR2 ANQGSEA. The J segment lost 3 bases and the V segment lost 1 base, leaving 3 bases of the junction unmatched. The CDR3 nucleotides read TGCAGCGTTGAAGGAGGGGACTACTACGAGCAGTACTTC. As protein: CSVEGGDYYEQYF.

This clonotype was recorded at least ten times. The gene calls are TRBV28 and TRBJ2-1, with 7 bases identical to TRBD1. Germline V CDR1 and CDR2: MDHEN, SYDVKM. The CDR3 has 13 amino acids. V gave up 2 bases and J gave up 12 bases; unmatched junction bases: 7. The CDR3 spells CASSLILHRGQFF. In DNA form, the CDR3 reads TGTGCCAGCAGTTTAATTCTCCACAGGGGGCAGTTCTTC.

This clonotype was detected many times. V usage is TRBV7-3 and J usage is TRBJ2-7; 7 nucleotides agree with TRBD1. The CDR3 consists of 14 residues. J was trimmed by 5 bases and V by 0 bases; bases with no gene match: 4. The germline V gene encodes CDR1 SGHTA and CDR2 FQGTGA. The CDR3 bases are TGTGCCAGCAGCTTAACGGGGGACAGAAACGAGCAGTACTTC. Amino acids: CASSLTGDRNEQYF.

This clonotype was observed many times. The CDR3: CASSLDRGSSPLHF. DNA for the CDR3: TGTGCCAGCAGTTTGGACAGGGGAAGCTCACCCCTCCACTTT. This chain joins TRBV12-3 or TRBV12-4 and TRBJ1-6; TRBD1 matches at 9 bases. This CDR3 spans 14 amino acids. With V trimmed by 3 bases and J by 10 bases, 4 bases remained unmatched.

This clonotype has at least ten counts. This chain uses TRBV7-6 with TRBJ2-1, with TRBD1 as a possible D gene (6 bases). CDR3 size: 13 residues. V was clipped by 0 bases and J by 7 bases, with 7 bases between them. Germline CDR1 SGHVS, CDR2 FNYEAQ. The CDR3 loop is CASSLARGNEQFF. The CDR3 DNA follows: TGTGCCAGCAGCTTAGCGAGGGGGAATGAGCAGTTCTTC.

This clonotype was observed a handful of times. This sequence joins TRBV4-2 and TRBJ1-5; perhaps TRBD1 as D (5 bases). The germline CDR1 and CDR2 sequences are LGHNA and YNFKEQ. The germline V and J ends were trimmed by 1 base and 5 bases, with 27 bases remaining between them. The CDR3 has 20 residues. The CDR3 protein is CASSQAIPEPGALIYQPQHF. Here the CDR3 DNA reads TGTGCCAGCAGCCAAGCGATTCCGGAACCTGGGGCCTTAATATATCAGCCCCAGCATTTT.

A remark on this clonotype: The junction departs from germline at one end; a sequencing error may be responsible. The chain couples TRBV28 to TRBJ2-5, with a weak D call TRBD2 (6 bases). The V gene's germline CDR1 is MDHEN and CDR2 SYDVKM. There are 14 residues in the CDR3. This CDR3 reads CASTRKGLREAQYF. CDR3 sequence (DNA): TGTGCCAGCACCAGAAAGGGACTCAGAGAGGCCCAGTACTTC.

This clonotype came up many times. The CDR3 DNA reads as TGTGCCAGCAGCCGACAGGGTGGTAATGAAGCTTTCTTT. Translation: CASSRQGGNEAFF. The rearrangement links TRBV7-2 to TRBJ1-1; 7 positions agree with TRBD1. Germline trimming cut 5 bases from V and 7 bases from J; bases unmatched to any gene: 7. The germline V gene has CDR1 SGHTA and CDR2 FQGNSA. This CDR3 is 13 amino acids long.

Many counts were recorded for this clonotype. V gene TRBV29-1 combines with J gene TRBJ2-5; TRBD2 aligns across 7 bases. The germline V gene has CDR1 SQVTM and CDR2 ANQGSEA. The CDR3 covers 10 residues. Losses at the gene ends were 6 bases for V and 7 bases for J; bases not matched to a gene: 2. This CDR3 reads CSVGGRTQYF. As DNA, the CDR3 is TGCAGCGTGGGGGGGAGGACCCAGTACTTC.

This clonotype showed up many times. The rearrangement joins TRBV5-1 to TRBJ1-1; D uncertain. This CDR3 region has 13 residues. The germline gives CDR1 SGHRS, CDR2 YFSETQ. V lost 2 bases and J lost 5, with 10 bases in between. The CDR3 sequence is CASSFEGETEAFF. DNA for the CDR3: TGCGCCAGCAGCTTCGAGGGTGAGACTGAAGCTTTCTTT.

This clonotype was counted many times. The chain recombines TRBV28 with TRBJ1-1; 7 positions match TRBD1. The V gene end was trimmed by 5 bases and the J gene end by 4 bases; junction bases not matched to a gene: 4. CDR1 is MDHEN, CDR2 SYDVKM, per germline. The CDR3 extends over 13 amino acids. The CDR3 bases are TGTGCCAGCAGTGTCCAGGGGGGCACTGAAGCTTTCTTT. Translating gives CASSVQGGTEAFF.

In DNA form, the CDR3 reads TGCGCCAGCAGCCTTGCAGCCCTCAACTACGAGCAGTACTTC. It specifies CASSLAALNYEQYF. V gene TRBV4-1 combines with J gene TRBJ2-7; D is ambiguous. The germline V and J ends were trimmed by 4 bases and 3 bases, with 13 bases remaining between them. This CDR3 region has 14 residues. CDR1 is MGHRA, CDR2 YSYEKL, per germline.

The chain joins TRBV20-1 to TRBJ2-7, with 7 bases identical to TRBD1. CDR1 and CDR2 (germline): DFQATT, SNEGSKA (reference sequence). CDR3 length: 14 amino acids. V lost 0 bases and J lost 2; bases outside the gene matches: 4. CDR3: CSAREQGLTYEQYF. The CDR3 DNA reads as TGCAGTGCTAGAGAACAGGGGTTGACCTACGAGCAGTACTTC.

This clonotype was recorded at least ten times. J is TRBJ2-7 and V is TRBV6-1; 9 positions agree with TRBD1. The germline gives CDR1 MNHNS, CDR2 SASEGT. V dropped 5 bases and J dropped 6; count of bases not matched to a gene: 11. CDR3 length equals 15 residues. CDR3 loop: CASSLQDRGWGEQYF. The CDR3 nucleotides read TGTGCCAGCAGTCTCCAGGACAGGGGATGGGGCGAGCAGTACTTC.

To note about this clonotype: A much bigger clone sits one base away, suggesting this may be a read error. V is TRBV5-4 and J is TRBJ2-7; 8 nucleotides match TRBD1. Germline loops: CDR1 SGHNT, CDR2 YYREEE (reference sequence). The CDR3 loop spans 13 amino acids. J was trimmed by 7 bases and V by 2 bases; bases with no gene match: 5. CDR3 bases: TGTGCCAGCAGCTTTGCAGGGGGCGTGGAGCAGTACTTC. Protein: CASSFAGGVEQYF.

The CDR3 DNA sequence: TGTGCCAGCAGCGGGACAGCTACCCACGAGCAGTACTTC. Translating it yields CASSGTATHEQYF. V usage is TRBV7-9 and J usage is TRBJ2-7, with 7 bases identical to TRBD1. Germline loops: CDR1 SEHNR, CDR2 FQNEAQ (reference sequence). The CDR3 has 13 residues. Trimming removed 5 bases from V and 5 bases from J; junction bases left unmatched: 6.

The chain is built from TRBV6-2 or TRBV6-3 and TRBJ1-1; tentatively, D is TRBD1 (6 bases). CDR3 length equals 16 residues. V lost 6 bases and J lost 2, with 19 bases in between. The V gene's germline CDR1 is MNHEY and CDR2 SVGEGT. Here the CDR3 reads CASSPLQGPGNTEAFF. The CDR3 nucleotides are TGTGCCAGCAGCCCCTTACAGGGTCCGGGTAACACTGAAGCTTTCTTT.

Ten or more counts support this clonotype. The CDR3 sequence: CASSLQGTLAGNTIYF. The DNA for the CDR3 is TGTGCCAGCAGCTTACAGGGGACGCTGGCTGGAAACACCATATATTTT. The chain recombines TRBV7-2 with TRBJ1-3, with D perhaps TRBD1 (6 bases). The germline V and J ends were trimmed by 2 bases and 2 bases, with 13 bases remaining between them. CDR3 length: 16 amino acids. CDR1 and CDR2 from the germline V gene are SGHTA and FQGNSA.

The chain uses TRBV6-2 or TRBV6-3 and TRBJ2-6, with D maybe TRBD1 (6 bases). Germline assignment: CDR1 MNHEY and CDR2 SVGEGT. CDR3 size: 18 residues. V shed 6 bases and J shed 2 bases, with 20 bases lying between them. DNA of the CDR3: TGTGCCAGCAGCGCGTTAATAGGACAGATCGCTGGGGCCAACGTCCTGACTTTC. Translated: CASSALIGQIAGANVLTF.

The table lists this clonotype with many counts. The gene calls are TRBV28 and TRBJ1-6; perhaps TRBD1 as D (6 bases). The CDR3 runs 16 residues. The ends were cut back, 4 bases at V and 9 bases at J, with 19 bases in the middle. Per the germline V gene, CDR1 is MDHEN and CDR2 is SYDVKM. The CDR3 DNA follows: TGTGCCAGCAGTTCCCAAGGACAGACGTGGGTTTCACCCCTCCACTTT. Residues: CASSSQGQTWVSPLHF.

At least ten counts were recorded for this clonotype. V and J are TRBV7-2 and TRBJ1-4; no reliable D call. The germline gives CDR1 SGHTA, CDR2 FQGNSA. The CDR3 loop spans 16 amino acids. Deletions cut 4 bases from V and 10 bases from J, with 22 bases between. Here the CDR3 DNA reads TGTGCCAGCAGCTCGCACGCTCCCGACGGACCGGGAAAACTGTTTTTT. It yields the protein CASSSHAPDGPGKLFF.

This clonotype showed up many times. The DNA for the CDR3 is TGTGCCAGCAGCGACAGGGGGCGAACCTACGAGCAGTACTTC. This codes for CASSDRGRTYEQYF. This chain links TRBV7-2 with TRBJ2-7; TRBD1 aligns across 10 bases. Germline V gene sequence: CDR1 SGHTA, CDR2 FQGNSA. This CDR3 region has 14 residues. The V segment lost 5 bases and the J segment 2 bases; nucleotides outside the gene matches: 3.

Many counts were recorded for this clonotype. One end of the junction is discordant with germline, which a read error may explain. The rearrangement uses TRBV20-1 and TRBJ2-1, with unresolved D. The CDR3 is 11 residues long. Germline CDR1 is DFQATT and CDR2 is SNEGSKA (reference sequence). The CDR3: CSANTNNEQLF. The CDR3 coding sequence is TGCAGTGCCAATACAAACAATGAGCAGCTCTTC.

This clonotype was seen ten or more times. The chain couples TRBV27 to TRBJ2-6, with 7 positions matching TRBD1. The germline gives CDR1 MNHEY, CDR2 SMNVEV (reference sequence). Trimming cost V 8 bases and J 11 bases; bases outside gene matches: 6. This CDR3 is built from 12 residues. The CDR3 loop reads CASRQGKHVLTF. The DNA of the CDR3 is TGTGCCAGCCGACAGGGTAAACACGTCCTGACTTTC. The full variable domain, with the rest looked up from reference TRBV27 and TRBJ2-6, is EAQVTQNPRYLITVTGKKLTVTCSQNMNHEYMSWYRQDPGLGLRQIYYSMNVEVTDKGDVPEGYKVSRKEKRNFPLILESPSPNQTSLYFCASRQGKHVLTFGAGSRLTVL.

This clonotype was seen just once. The chain joins TRBV20-1 to TRBJ2-6; D unresolved. CDR1 is DFQATT and CDR2 is SNEGSKA in the germline V gene (reference sequence). The CDR3 has 15 amino acids. V lost 0 bases and J 4 bases, leaving 10 bases between the germline ends. CDR3 DNA sequence: TGCAGTGCTAGAGATAAGGCGTCGGGGGCCAACGTCCTGACTTTC. It yields the protein CSARDKASGANVLTF.

There are many counts of this clonotype. The chain couples TRBV7-2 to TRBJ1-3, with TRBD1 identical over 11 bases. The V gene's germline CDR1 is SGHTA and CDR2 FQGNSA. The V segment lost 4 bases and the J segment 8 bases; nucleotides outside the gene matches: 7. CDR3 size: 15 residues. CDR3 in amino acids: CASSSRTGGEYTIYF. The CDR3 coding sequence is TGTGCCAGCAGCTCACGGACAGGGGGCGAATACACCATATATTTT.

This clonotype was found many times. The DNA for the CDR3 is TGCGCCAGCAGTACCGGAAAGGAGTTTTACTACGAGCAGTACTTC. Its translation: CASSTGKEFYYEQYF. This sequence joins TRBV10-2 and TRBJ2-7, with D uncertain. Germline assignment: CDR1 WSHSY and CDR2 SAAADI. Trimming removed 5 bases at V and 3 bases at J, with 17 bases between. This CDR3 has 15 residues.